This T cell receptor beta chain was sequenced during a study of cytomegalovirus exposure and HLA in healthy donors. Worth noting for this clone: The antigen remains unidentified.

The V end was cut by 7 bases, the J end by 11 bases, with 14 bases between. The CDR3 has 11 amino acids. Germline CDR1 and CDR2: MDHEN and SYDVKM. Whole-study results and caveats: The investigators catalogued 150 to 200 TCR beta chains as cytomegalovirus-associated. Cytomegalovirus status was reportedly diagnosed by the classifier with high sensitivity and specificity.

Sequencing used immunoSEQ multiplex PCR; TCRdb keeps in-frame clones, though not all of them. Of roughly 70,000 clones in the sample, roughly 96% were seen once. The sample taken for sequencing was PBMCs. The receptor was derived from a young man in good health and CMV-seronegative. The J gene is TRBJ1-1, the V gene TRBV28, with D possibly being TRBD1 (6 bases). In nucleotides, the CDR3 is TGTGCCAGCACCTACAGGGAGAGGGCTTTCTTT. It specifies CASTYRERAFF.